The clone carrying this TCR beta chain was counted only a few times. Its target is unknown. Via MiXCR, TCRdb re-called the RT-PCR reads, giving one row per CDR3 protein. This sample carries about 500,000 distinct CDR3 sequences, roughly 7.9% of them seen once, and the ten largest clones take under 15%. The CDR3 sequence is 12 residues long. Germline V gives CDR1 MNHEY, CDR2 SVGAGI. V was cut by 6 bases and J by 8 bases, with 8 bases left in between. The sample belongs to a study of response to subunit inactivated influenza vaccine. Study conclusions and caveats: The authors put forward the suggestion that each seasonal influenza vaccination may bring in only a limited number of new T cells.

The rearrangement links TRBV6-5 to TRBJ1-6; the D is unclear. This sample comprised PBMCs from blood, obtained around 25 months after vaccination. This clonotype originated in a man between 50 and 69 years old who received an inactivated influenza vaccine. This CDR3 is CASSVGDSPLHF. In DNA, the CDR3 is TGTGCCAGCAGCGTAGGCGATTCACCCCTCCACTTT.